Sequencing of this TCR beta chain was carried out in a study of blood T cell repertoires in COVID-19. For the study at large: Sources were T cells, B-cell-depleted T cells, or PBMCs; the material itself was cDNA or gDNA.

Germline CDR1 reads SGHRS; CDR2 reads YFSETQ. The V and J ends lost 0 bases and 0 bases respectively, with 13 bases between them. The CDR3 is 16 residues long. The repertoire was sequenced with immunoSEQ multiplex PCR; TCRdb's copy has only in-frame clones and lacks some. The sample has 180,000 or so clones, roughly 85% seen once. This clone came up once. This TCR came from a man aged 35 to 55 who had recovered from COVID-19. V usage is TRBV5-1 and J usage is TRBJ2-7; maybe TRBD1 (5 bases). Specimen: PBMCs or T cells enriched from blood (not recorded which). The CDR3 DNA follows: TGCGCCAGCAGCTTGGGGGGCGGCGGAAGCTCCTACGAGCAGTACTTC. Translation gives CASSLGGGGSSYEQYF.